One sample yielded the 23 T cell receptor beta chains listed below, sequenced in a study of cytomegalovirus exposure and HLA in healthy donors (TCRdb year 2017). Receptor libraries were prepared by the immunoSEQ multiplex PCR assay. For the multiplex PCR, a mixture combining 60 forward primers for TCR Vbeta segments and 13 reverse primers for TCR Jbeta segments was used. The table was pulled from immuneACCESS by TCRdb, which kept in-frame rearrangements only. Such tables lose some clones; where checked, under half of the loss comes from unresolved V genes, and the rest has no known cause. The sample data list 150,000 to 200,000 clones, and roughly 88% of these were observed just once. The ten largest clones take up roughly 6.5% of the sample. The sample was PBMCs. These receptors came from a man between 50 and 59 years old in good health and CMV-seropositive.

This chain connects TRBV6-5 to TRBJ1-5, with TRBD1 matching 7 bases. Looked up from germline, CDR1 is MNHEY and CDR2 is SVGAGI. V trimming: 0 bases; J trimming: 4 bases; junction bases outside the gene matches: 0. This CDR3 is 14 amino acids long. The CDR3 bases are TGTGCCAGCAGTTACTCGGGACAGAATCAGCCCCAGCATTTT. This codes for CASSYSGQNQPQHF.

The J gene is TRBJ2-7, the V gene TRBV6-5, with D perhaps matching TRBD1 (6 bases). The CDR3 contains 13 residues. Trimming left V 5 bases short and J 5 bases short, with 13 bases between. The germline V gene has CDR1 MNHEY and CDR2 SVGAGI. The CDR3 spells CASSQGKFNEQYV. CDR3 bases: TGTGCCAGCAGTCAGGGGAAGTTCAACGAGCAGTACGTC.

The chain combines TRBV5-1 with TRBJ1-1; TRBD1 agrees at 12 bases. The junction had 3 bases not matched to a gene; V was cut back by 6 bases and J by 0 bases. This CDR3 is 15 amino acids long. Germline CDR1 SGHRS, CDR2 YFSETQ. The CDR3, as DNA: TGCGCCAGCAAAGGGACAGGGGGCGTGAACACTGAAGCTTTCTTT. This encodes CASKGTGGVNTEAFF.

The chain uses TRBV9 and TRBJ2-3, with D maybe TRBD1 (5 bases). The DNA end lines up better with TRBJ1-5; the J call may be wrong. This CDR3 is 18 amino acids long. From germline, CDR1 is SGDLS and CDR2 YYNGEE. CDR3 DNA sequence: TGTGCCAGCAGCGTAGCTACGAGGAGCGGGGGTAGCACAGATACGCAGCATTTT. This translates into CASSVATRSGGSTDTQHF.

This chain uses TRBV7-9 with TRBJ1-3; 9 nucleotides line up with TRBD1. The CDR3 runs 18 residues. The germline V gene has CDR1 SEHNR and CDR2 FQNEAQ (reference sequence). V lost 6 bases to trimming and J lost 0 bases; unmatched junction nucleotides: 12. The CDR3 loop reads CASRNGQGFHTSGNTIYF. CDR3 in DNA: TGTGCCAGCAGGAATGGACAGGGGTTCCACACCTCTGGAAACACCATATATTTT.

The gene calls are TRBV11-3 and TRBJ2-3; the match to TRBD1 covers 9 bases. This CDR3 region has 16 residues. V shed 1 base and J 4 bases; nucleotides not matched to a gene: 6. Germline CDR1 reads SGHNT; CDR2 reads YENEEA. CDR3 sequence (DNA): TGTGCCAGCAGCTTAGTGGCGGGACAGGGATCAGATACGCAGTATTTT. This gives the protein CASSLVAGQGSDTQYF.

The rearrangement joins TRBV27 to TRBJ2-7; weak D call: TRBD1 (6 bases). Per the germline V gene, CDR1 is MNHEY and CDR2 is SMNVEV (reference sequence). V was trimmed by 4 bases and J by 7 bases, leaving 14 bases between them. This CDR3 contains 13 residues. The CDR3 loop is CASSWTPQGEQYV. In DNA, the CDR3 is TGTGCCAGCAGTTGGACTCCTCAGGGGGAGCAGTACGTC.

The chain links TRBV6-5 to TRBJ2-5, with TRBD2 identical over 7 bases. V lost 8 bases to trimming and J lost 4 bases; unmatched junction nucleotides: 7. Germline values: CDR1 MNHEY, CDR2 SVGAGI. CDR3 length: 13 amino acids. DNA of the CDR3: TGTGCCAGCCGAGCCCCGGGGGGAGAGACCCAGTACTTC. It codes for CASRAPGGETQYF.

This rearrangement joins TRBV10-3 to TRBJ1-1, with D possibly being TRBD1 (6 bases). The V end was cut by 6 bases, the J end by 1 base, with 15 bases between. The CDR3 covers 15 residues. Germline CDR1 and CDR2: ENHRY and SYGVKD. This chain's CDR3 is CAISPVTGGNTEAFF. For the CDR3, the DNA is TGTGCCATCAGCCCCGTGACAGGAGGGAACACTGAAGCTTTCTTT.

The chain has TRBV6-6 and TRBJ1-1, with 7 bases aligning to TRBD1. Germline V lookup: CDR1 MNHNY, CDR2 SVGAGI (reference sequence). CDR3 length: 15 residues. With V trimmed by 2 bases and J by 5 bases, 8 bases remained unmatched. CDR3 sequence: CASSYLSEGATEAFF. The CDR3 DNA follows: TGTGCCAGCAGTTACCTTAGTGAGGGGGCTACTGAAGCTTTCTTT.

This clone was observed a handful of times. This chain joins TRBV7-6 and TRBJ2-2, with 7 bases aligning to TRBD1. The CDR3 loop spans 13 amino acids. Germline V gives CDR1 SGHVS, CDR2 FNYEAQ. The J segment lost 7 bases and the V segment lost 2 bases, leaving 1 base of the junction unmatched. The CDR3 sequence: CASSLSGGGELFF. CDR3 DNA sequence: TGTGCCAGCAGCTTATCAGGGGGCGGGGAGCTGTTTTTT.

The chain is built from TRBV5-1 and TRBJ2-2; unclear D gene. The V gene lost 0 bases and the J gene lost 1 base, with 7 bases spanning the gap. The CDR3 is 15 residues long. Looked up from germline, CDR1 is SGHRS and CDR2 is YFSETQ. The CDR3 DNA reads TGCGCCAGCAGCTTGGCGCGCGGGAACACCGGGGAGCTGTTTTTT. The encoded protein is CASSLARGNTGELFF. Together with reference TRBV5-1 and TRBJ2-2, the CDR3 gives the full variable domain: KAGVTQTPRYLIKTRGQQVTLSCSPISGHRSVSWYQQTPGQGLQFLFEYFSETQRNKGNFPGRFSGRQFSNSRSEMNVSTLELGDSALYLCASSLARGNTGELFFGEGSRLTVL.

V and J are TRBV6-1 and TRBJ2-5; 10 nucleotides align to TRBD2. The germline V gene encodes CDR1 MNHNS and CDR2 SASEGT. This CDR3 contains 16 residues. V was pared by 4 bases and J by 5 bases, with 10 bases of the junction left unmatched. The CDR3 spells CASSGVSGRAGETQYF. DNA of the CDR3: TGTGCCAGCAGTGGGGTCAGCGGGAGGGCCGGGGAGACCCAGTACTTC.

The V gene is TRBV6-1, the J gene TRBJ2-2, with TRBD1 as a possible D gene (6 bases). The CDR3 spans 14 residues. V was clipped by 6 bases and J by 0 bases, with 8 bases between them. Germline CDR1 is MNHNS and CDR2 is SASEGT. CDR3 sequence reads: CASRRTANTGELFF. The CDR3 nucleotides read TGTGCCAGCAGACGGACAGCGAACACCGGGGAGCTGTTTTTT.

This chain joins TRBV2 and TRBJ1-3, with TRBD1 as a possible D gene (5 bases). The CDR3 totals 13 residues. Germline V gene lookup returns CDR1 SNHLY and CDR2 FYNNEI. V was trimmed by 4 bases and J by 2 bases, leaving 6 bases between them. The CDR3 region is CASSATAGNTIYF. CDR3 nucleotides: TGTGCCAGCAGTGCGACAGCTGGAAACACCATATATTTT.

V usage is TRBV11-1 and J usage is TRBJ2-1; D may be TRBD2 (6 bases). CDR1 and CDR2 from the germline V gene are SGHAT and FQDESV (reference sequence). V lost 4 bases and J 3 bases, leaving 16 bases between the germline ends. The CDR3 loop spans 16 amino acids. Here the CDR3 reads CASSWRGQDLYNEQFF. CDR3 bases: TGTGCCAGCAGCTGGCGGGGCCAGGACCTCTACAATGAGCAGTTCTTC.

The V and J genes are TRBV4-1 and TRBJ1-1; 9 nucleotides align to TRBD1. Looked up from germline, CDR1 is MGHRA and CDR2 is YSYEKL. This CDR3 contains 17 residues. V was clipped by 2 bases and J by 7 bases; unmatched bases: 14. The CDR3 nucleotides are TGCGCCAGCAGCCAACAATGGGGGACAGGGTTATCAGGTGAAGCTTTCTTT. Translated: CASSQQWGTGLSGEAFF.

V is TRBV5-6 and J is TRBJ2-5, with 7 bases that match TRBD1. Germline CDR1 SGHDT, CDR2 YYEEEE. The J segment lost 1 base and the V segment lost 5 bases, leaving 2 bases of the junction unmatched. The CDR3 runs 13 residues. The CDR3 DNA reads TGTGCCAGCAGTGACAGGGTCCAAGAGACCCAGTACTTC. Its translation: CASSDRVQETQYF.

This clone was detected only once. The CDR3 is CASSQALVLAGERRETQYF. The CDR3, as DNA: TGTGCCAGCAGCCAAGCATTGGTACTAGCGGGAGAGCGAAGGGAGACCCAGTACTTC. The chain recombines TRBV4-2 with TRBJ2-5, with 11 bases lining up with TRBD2. Trimming at V came to 1 base and at J to 5 bases, leaving 15 bases not matched to a gene. CDR3 size: 19 residues. In germline, CDR1 is LGHNA, CDR2 YNFKEQ.

The CDR3 nucleotides read TGTGCTAGTGGGCATCCCGTAGTCTCTGGAAACACCATATATTTT. Its translation is CASGHPVVSGNTIYF. The rearrangement uses TRBV12-5 and TRBJ1-3; D ambiguous. Per germline, CDR1 LGHNT and CDR2 FRNRAP. The V gene lost 6 bases and the J gene lost 0 bases, with 12 bases spanning the gap. The CDR3 extends over 15 amino acids.

The chain is built from TRBV18 and TRBJ2-1; the match to TRBD2 covers 9 bases. The CDR3 covers 16 residues. The V gene end was trimmed by 8 bases and the J gene end by 6 bases; junction bases not matched to a gene: 14. Germline lookup yields CDR1 KGHSH and CDR2 LQKENI. The CDR3 nucleotides are TGTGCCAGCACCTCCAGCAGCGGGGGGACCTTCAATGAGCAGTTCTTC. Protein: CASTSSSGGTFNEQFF.

This sequence joins TRBV7-2 and TRBJ2-1, with 8 bases matching TRBD1. There are 15 residues in the CDR3. From germline, CDR1 is SGHTA and CDR2 FQGNSA. J lost 4 bases, V lost 5 bases, and 7 bases had no gene match. The CDR3 region is CASSARDRLYNEQFF. The DNA for the CDR3 is TGTGCCAGCAGCGCCCGGGACAGGCTTTACAATGAGCAGTTCTTC.

The chain combines TRBV29-1 with TRBJ2-7; D is perhaps TRBD2 (6 bases). Between the trimmed V and J ends, which lost 6 bases and 0 bases, there was a span of 12 bases. CDR1 is SQVTM and CDR2 is ANQGSEA in the germline V gene. The length of the CDR3 is 13 residues. The DNA for the CDR3 is TGCAGCGTGGTTAGCGGTAGCTCCTACGAGCAGTACTTC. Protein product: CSVVSGSSYEQYF.